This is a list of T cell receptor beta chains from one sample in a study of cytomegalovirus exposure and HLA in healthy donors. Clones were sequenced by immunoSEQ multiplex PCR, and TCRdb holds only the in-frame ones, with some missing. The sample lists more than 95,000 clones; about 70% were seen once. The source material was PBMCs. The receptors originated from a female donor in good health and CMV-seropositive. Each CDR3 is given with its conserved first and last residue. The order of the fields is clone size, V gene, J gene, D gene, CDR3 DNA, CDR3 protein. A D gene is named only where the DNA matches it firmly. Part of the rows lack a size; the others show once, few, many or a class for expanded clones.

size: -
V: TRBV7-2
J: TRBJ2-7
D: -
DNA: TGTGCCAGCAGCTTCGGAGGGCCTGACGAGCAGTACTTC
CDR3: CASSFGGPDEQYF

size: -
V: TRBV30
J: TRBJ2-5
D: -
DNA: TGTGCCTGGAGTGGGCGGGGTCGAGAGACCCAGTACTTC
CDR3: CAWSGRGRETQYF

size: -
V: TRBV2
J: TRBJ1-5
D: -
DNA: TGTGCCAGCAGTGAACGGAGGACGGAAAATCAGCCCCAGCATTTT
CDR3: CASSERRTENQPQHF

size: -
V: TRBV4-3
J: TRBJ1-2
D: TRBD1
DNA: TGCGCCAGCAGCCAAGATTTGACAGGGGCCGTCGAGTCTTATGGCTACACCTTC
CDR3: CASSQDLTGAVESYGYTF

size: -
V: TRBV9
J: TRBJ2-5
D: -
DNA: TGTGCCAGCAGCGCCCGGGACTCCCGGTGGCTACAAGAGACCCAGTACTTC
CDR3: CASSARDSRWLQETQYF

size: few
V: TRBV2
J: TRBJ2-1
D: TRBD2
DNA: TGTGCCAGCAGCCCCGACCCACTAGCGGGATGGAATGAGCAGTTCTTC
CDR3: CASSPDPLAGWNEQFF

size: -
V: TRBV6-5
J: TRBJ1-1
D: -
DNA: TGTGCCAGCAGTCCATGGTCGGTGGACACTGAAGCTTTCTTT
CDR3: CASSPWSVDTEAFF

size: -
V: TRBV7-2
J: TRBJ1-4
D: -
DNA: TGTGCCAGCAGCTCGGGGATGGCTGAAAAACTGTTTTTT
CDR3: CASSSGMAEKLFF

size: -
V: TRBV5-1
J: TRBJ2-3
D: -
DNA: TGCGCCAGCAGCTTGGTAGCCGCCAACTCGGGTACGCAGTATTTT
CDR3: CASSLVAANSGTQYF

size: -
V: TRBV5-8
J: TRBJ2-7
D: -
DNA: TGTGCCAGCAGACTTGGCGGAGCCACCTACGAGCAGTACTTC
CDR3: CASRLGGATYEQYF

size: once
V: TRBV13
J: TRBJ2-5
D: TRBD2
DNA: TGTGCCAGCAGCTTAGCGGGACTAGCGGGCGGGGAGACCCAGTACTTC
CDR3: CASSLAGLAGGETQYF

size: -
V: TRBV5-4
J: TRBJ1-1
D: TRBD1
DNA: TGTGCCAGCAGCCTCGGCACAGGGGGGAACACTGAAGCTTTCTTT
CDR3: CASSLGTGGNTEAFF

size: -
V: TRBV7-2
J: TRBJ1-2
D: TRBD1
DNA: TGTGCCAGCAGCTTAGCCCTCCACAGGGGGGGTGGCTACACCTTC
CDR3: CASSLALHRGGGYTF

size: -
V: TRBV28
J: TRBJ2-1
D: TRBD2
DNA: TGTGCCAGCAGTTCCCTTTGGGAAGCGGGAGACTTCAATGAGCAGTTCTTC
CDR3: CASSSLWEAGDFNEQFF

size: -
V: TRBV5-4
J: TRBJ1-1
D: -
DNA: TGTGCCAGCAGCCCCAACGCGGGGGCAGCGAACACTGAAGCTTTCTTT
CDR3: CASSPNAGAANTEAFF

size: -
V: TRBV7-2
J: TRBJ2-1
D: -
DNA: TGTGCCAGCAGCTTAATCTCCGCCTACAATGAGCAGTTCTTC
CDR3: CASSLISAYNEQFF

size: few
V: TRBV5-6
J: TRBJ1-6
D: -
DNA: TGTGCCAGCAGCTTGGAAAGGGGGAATTCACCCCTCCACTTT
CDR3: CASSLERGNSPLHF

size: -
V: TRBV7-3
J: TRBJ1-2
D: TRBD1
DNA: TGTGCCAGCAGCCCAAACCGGGACAGCCAGGATGGCTACACCTTC
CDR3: CASSPNRDSQDGYTF

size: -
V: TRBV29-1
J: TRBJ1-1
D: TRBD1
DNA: TGCAGCGTTAACGACAGGGTGAACACTGAAGCTTTCTTT
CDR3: CSVNDRVNTEAFF

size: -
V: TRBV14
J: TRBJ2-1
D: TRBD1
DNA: TGTGCCAGCAGCCAAATGGACAGGGTTGATGAGCAGTTCTTC
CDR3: CASSQMDRVDEQFF

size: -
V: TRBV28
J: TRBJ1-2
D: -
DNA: TGTGCCAGCAGTGATACACAGGGCTATGGCTACACCTTC
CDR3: CASSDTQGYGYTF

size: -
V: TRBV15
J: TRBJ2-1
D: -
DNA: TGTGCCACCAGCAGCAGGGTCTCAGGCAATGAGCAGTTCTTC
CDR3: CATSSRVSGNEQFF

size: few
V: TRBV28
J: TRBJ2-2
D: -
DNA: TGTGCCAGCAGTTTAGTCATAGGGGGCACCGGGGAGCTGTTTTTT
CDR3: CASSLVIGGTGELFF

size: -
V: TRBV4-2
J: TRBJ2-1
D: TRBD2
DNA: TGTGCCAGCAGCCAAGTGAGTGTAGGCAGGAAGACTAGCGGGAGGGCCTACAATGAGCAGTTCTTC
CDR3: CASSQVSVGRKTSGRAYNEQFF

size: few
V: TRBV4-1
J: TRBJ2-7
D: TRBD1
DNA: TGCGCCAGCAGCCGACTGGGGACAGGCGAGCAGTACTTC
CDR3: CASSRLGTGEQYF

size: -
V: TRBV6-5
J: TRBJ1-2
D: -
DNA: TGTGCCAGCAACAAAGGGAGGGGCTACTATGGCTACACCTTC
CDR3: CASNKGRGYYGYTF

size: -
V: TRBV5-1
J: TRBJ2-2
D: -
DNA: TGCGCCAGCAGCTTGGAGCAGCGCCGATCTATCGGGGAGCTGTTTTTT
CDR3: CASSLEQRRSIGELFF

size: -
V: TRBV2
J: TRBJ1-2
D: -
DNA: TGTGCCAGCAGTGAATCGACCGGGGACTCATCCTATGGCTACACCTTC
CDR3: CASSESTGDSSYGYTF

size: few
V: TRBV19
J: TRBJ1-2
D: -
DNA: TGTGCCAGTATGCGTAGCAGGGAAGACTATGGCTACACCTTC
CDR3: CASMRSREDYGYTF

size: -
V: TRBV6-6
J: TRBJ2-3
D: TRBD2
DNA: TGTGCCAGCGAGCCTGGGCGGGGGGTTGGCACAGATACGCAGTATTTT
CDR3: CASEPGRGVGTDTQYF

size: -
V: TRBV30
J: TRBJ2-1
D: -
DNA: TGTGCCTGGTTTAATGGGCGGGGACCGTTCTTC
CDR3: CAWFNGRGPFF

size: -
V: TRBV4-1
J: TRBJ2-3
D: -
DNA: TGCGCCAGCAGCCCCACTAGAATGTACGATACGCAGTATTTT
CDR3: CASSPTRMYDTQYF

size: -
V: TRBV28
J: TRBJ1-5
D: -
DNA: TGTGCCAGCGGTTATCATTTCGTGGGAACATCAGGGGCTCCTCAGCCCCAGCATTTT
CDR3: CASGYHFVGTSGAPQPQHF

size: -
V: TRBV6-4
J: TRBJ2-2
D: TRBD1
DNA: TGTGCCAGCAGCGACGACCCAGGACAGGGGGCCGGGGAGCTGTTTTTT
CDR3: CASSDDPGQGAGELFF

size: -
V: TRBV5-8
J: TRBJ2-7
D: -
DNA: TGTGCCAGCAACCGACAGGCTTACGAGCAGTACTTC
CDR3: CASNRQAYEQYF

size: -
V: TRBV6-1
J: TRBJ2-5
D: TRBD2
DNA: TGTGCCAGCAGTGAGTCACTAGCGGGAGATGGAGAGACCCAGTACTTC
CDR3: CASSESLAGDGETQYF

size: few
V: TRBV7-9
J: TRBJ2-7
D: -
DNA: TGTGCCAGCAGCCCACTAGCTCCCCGAAACCACGAGCAGTACTTC
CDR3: CASSPLAPRNHEQYF

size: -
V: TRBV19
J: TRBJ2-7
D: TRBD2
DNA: TGTGCCACCCGAGCGGGGGCTGGGGTCGAGCAGTACTTC
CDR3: CATRAGAGVEQYF